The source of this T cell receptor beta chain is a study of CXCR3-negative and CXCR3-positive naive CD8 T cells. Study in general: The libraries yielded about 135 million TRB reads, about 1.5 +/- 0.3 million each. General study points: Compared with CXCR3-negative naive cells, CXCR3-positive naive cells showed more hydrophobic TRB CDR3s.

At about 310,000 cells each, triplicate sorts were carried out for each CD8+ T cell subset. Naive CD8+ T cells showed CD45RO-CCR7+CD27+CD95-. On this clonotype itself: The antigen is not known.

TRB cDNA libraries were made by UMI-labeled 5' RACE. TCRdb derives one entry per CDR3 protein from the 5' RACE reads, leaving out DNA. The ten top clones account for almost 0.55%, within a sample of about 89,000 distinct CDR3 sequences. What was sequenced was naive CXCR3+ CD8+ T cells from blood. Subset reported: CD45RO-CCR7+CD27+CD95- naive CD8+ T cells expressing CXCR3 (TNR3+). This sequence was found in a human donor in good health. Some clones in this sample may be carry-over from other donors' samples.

This CDR3 reads CASSEIDEKLFF. The chain is built from TRBV6-6 and TRBJ1-4. The CDR3 runs to 12 residues. Germline lookup yields CDR1 MNHNY and CDR2 SVGAGI (reference sequence).